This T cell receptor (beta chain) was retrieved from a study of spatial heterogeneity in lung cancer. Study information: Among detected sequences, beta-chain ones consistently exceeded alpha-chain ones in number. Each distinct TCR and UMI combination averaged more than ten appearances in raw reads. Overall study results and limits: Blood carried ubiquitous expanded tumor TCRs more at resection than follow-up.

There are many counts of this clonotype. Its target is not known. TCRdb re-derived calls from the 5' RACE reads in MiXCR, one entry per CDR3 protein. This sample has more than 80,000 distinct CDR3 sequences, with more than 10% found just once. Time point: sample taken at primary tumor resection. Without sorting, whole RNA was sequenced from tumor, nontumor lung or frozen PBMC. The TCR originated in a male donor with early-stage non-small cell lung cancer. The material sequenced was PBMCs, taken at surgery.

As DNA, the CDR3 is TGTGCCAGCAGCGGACGGACACGTGAAAAACTGTTTTTT. This codes for CASSGRTREKLFF. This sequence joins TRBV7-8 and TRBJ1-4; TRBD1 is a possible D gene (5 bases). Germline CDR1 and CDR2: SGHVS and FQNEAQ. Trimming removed 5 bases at V and 7 bases at J, with 11 bases between. The CDR3 runs 13 residues.